This T cell receptor (beta chain) stems from a study of metastatic and nonmetastatic thyroid tumors. About the research overall: Blood and tumor or nodule tissue repertoires from malignant and benign thyroid patients were compared.

Broader study findings: The study reportedly found significantly higher TCR beta diversity in malignant thyroid tumors than benign nodules, in blood and tumor.

In the authors' methods: Building a distant-metastasis classifier for papillary thyroid cancer drew on CDR3 differences across clinicopathological groups. TCRdb re-analyzed the PCR reads through MiXCR. The V and J calls were determined by TCRdb, not by the authors. This table holds around 4,000 clones, approximately 32% found once. Thyroid surgery took place with no prior treatment in any patient. This clone occurred a few times. Its antigen is not identified. This TCR was recovered from a female donor with papillary thyroid cancer or a benign thyroid nodule (not recorded which). Some clones in this sample may be carry-over from other donors' samples. The specimen was adjacent normal tissue.

The CDR3 sequence is CASSYRGGRTEAFF. In nucleotides, the CDR3 is TGTGCCAGCAGTTACCGGGGGGGCAGGACTGAAGCTTTCTTT. The V and J genes are TRBV6-5 and TRBJ1-1, with D maybe TRBD1 (6 bases). Trimming cost V 2 bases and J 5 bases, with 12 bases left between them. CDR3 length equals 14 residues. Germline CDR1 is MNHEY and CDR2 is SVGAGI.